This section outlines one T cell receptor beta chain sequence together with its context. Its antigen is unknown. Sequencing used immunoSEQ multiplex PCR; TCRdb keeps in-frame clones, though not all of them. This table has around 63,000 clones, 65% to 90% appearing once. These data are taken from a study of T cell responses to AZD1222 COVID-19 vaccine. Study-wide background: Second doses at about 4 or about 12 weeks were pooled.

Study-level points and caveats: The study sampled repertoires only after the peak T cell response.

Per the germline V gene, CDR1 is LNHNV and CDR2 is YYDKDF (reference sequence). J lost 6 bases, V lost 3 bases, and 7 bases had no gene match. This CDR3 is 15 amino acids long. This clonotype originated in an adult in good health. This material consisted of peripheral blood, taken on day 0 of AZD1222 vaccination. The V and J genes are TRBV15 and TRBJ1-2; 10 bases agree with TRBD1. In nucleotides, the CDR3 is TGTGCCACCAGCAGGGTGCGGGACAGGGGAGATGGCTACACCTTC. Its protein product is CATSRVRDRGDGYTF.